This passage covers 16 T cell receptor beta chains from one sample sequenced in a study of T-cell memory formation after mild COVID-19. TCRdb independently ran MiXCR on the 5' RACE reads; one entry per CDR3 protein. The sample includes about 340,000 distinct CDR3 sequences, over 10% of them seen just once. Sequencing used PBMCs or a T cell subset sorted from them (not recorded which). These receptor sequences come from a man between 18 and 35 years old who had mild COVID-19 (a few samples of this study predate the infection). Cell type and time point are not known.

The gene calls are TRBV7-2 and TRBJ2-5; 10 positions agree with TRBD1. The germline V gene encodes CDR1 SGHTA and CDR2 FQGNSA. This CDR3 has 15 amino acids. Trimming removed 5 bases from V and 5 bases from J; junction bases left unmatched: 8. CDR3 bases: TGTGCCAGCAGCCCCCCGACAGGGGGCAGGGAGACCCAGTACTTC. Amino acids: CASSPPTGGRETQYF.

The V gene is TRBV5-1, the J gene TRBJ2-7; tentatively, D is TRBD1 (5 bases). V lost 8 bases to trimming and J lost 5 bases, with 20 bases between them. The germline gives CDR1 SGHRS, CDR2 YFSETQ. The CDR3 runs 14 residues. CDR3 sequence reads: CASGGLGLKDEQYF. The CDR3 DNA is TGCGCCAGTGGTGGGCTGGGGCTGAAGGACGAGCAGTACTTC.

This rearrangement joins TRBV7-3 to TRBJ2-2; 9 bases fit TRBD2. In germline, CDR1 is SGHTA, CDR2 FQGTGA. V was clipped by 5 bases and J by 4 bases; unmatched bases: 14. The CDR3 spans 18 residues. The CDR3 nucleotides read TGTGCCAGCAGCCCAAACCGAGGGGGACTAGCCGGCACCGGGGAGCTGTTTTTT. Encoded protein: CASSPNRGGLAGTGELFF.

In this sample, this clonotype turned up many times. J is TRBJ2-7 and V is TRBV6-2 or TRBV6-3; 10 bases line up with TRBD1. The V gene end was trimmed by 5 bases and the J gene end by 3 bases; junction bases not matched to a gene: 7. CDR3 length: 15 amino acids. CDR1 and CDR2 (germline): MNHEY, SVGEGT. The CDR3 DNA follows: TGTGCCAGCAGTCCAATTGGACAGGGGGTCTACGAGCAGTACTTC. Its protein product is CASSPIGQGVYEQYF.

The V call is TRBV20-1, the J call TRBJ1-1; weak D call: TRBD1 (6 bases). The CDR3 contains 14 residues. Germline CDR1 and CDR2: DFQATT and SNEGSKA (reference sequence). V shed 3 bases and J shed 5 bases, with 16 bases lying between them. CDR3 nucleotides: TGCAGTGCTAGTAATCAGGGGTTGAGAACTGAAGCTTTCTTT. This encodes CSASNQGLRTEAFF.

This clonotype was detected ten times or more. This chain links TRBV12-3 or TRBV12-4 with TRBJ2-7, with D possibly being TRBD2 (6 bases). The V end was cut by 5 bases, the J end by 7 bases, with 12 bases between. The CDR3 loop spans 12 amino acids. CDR3 DNA: TGTGCCAGCAGTCCCACTGCGGGGGAGCAGTACTTC. The encoded protein is CASSPTAGEQYF.

The table lists this clonotype with a count of one. This chain connects TRBV25-1 to TRBJ2-5, with D unresolved. Trimming cost V 0 bases and J 3 bases, with 14 bases left between them. CDR1 is MGHDK, CDR2 SYGVNS, per germline. The CDR3 consists of 16 residues. CDR3 sequence reads: CASSEYGRRNEETQYF. DNA of the CDR3: TGTGCCAGCAGTGAATATGGTAGGCGGAATGAAGAGACCCAGTACTTC. The whole variable domain, remainder taken from reference TRBV25-1 and TRBJ2-5, is EADIYQTPRYLVIGTGKKITLECSQTMGHDKMYWYQQDPGMELHLIHYSYGVNSTEKGDLSSESTVSRIRTEHFPLTLESARPSHTSQYLCASSEYGRRNEETQYFGPGTRLLVL.

The chain employs TRBV4-1 and TRBJ1-4, with D hard to call. Germline assignment: CDR1 MGHRA and CDR2 YSYEKL. This CDR3 comprises 15 residues. Trimming pared 6 bases from V and 0 bases from J, leaving 11 bases between. CDR3 nucleotide sequence: TGCGCCAGCAGGTCCAGACAAGCAACTAATGAAAAACTGTTTTTT. It encodes CASRSRQATNEKLFF.

The chain combines TRBV29-1 with TRBJ2-1; D is possibly TRBD2 (6 bases). The CDR3 sequence is 13 residues long. The V end lost 4 bases, the J end lost 3 bases, and 10 bases lay between the germline ends. Germline V gene sequence: CDR1 SQVTM, CDR2 ANQGSEA. The DNA for the CDR3 is TGCAGCGTTGGTTACGGGGGCTACAATGAGCAGTTCTTC. Protein product: CSVGYGGYNEQFF.

The rearrangement uses TRBV7-2 and TRBJ2-4; 10 bases are shared with TRBD1. Unmatched junction bases numbered 14, after V lost 3 bases and J lost 0 bases. The germline V gene has CDR1 SGHTA and CDR2 FQGNSA. The CDR3 is 20 amino acids. DNA for the CDR3: TGTGCCAGCAGCTTCGGTTCCGGGACAGGGGAAGGATTAGCCAAAAACATTCAGTACTTC. It yields the protein CASSFGSGTGEGLAKNIQYF.

The V gene is TRBV12-3 or TRBV12-4, the J gene TRBJ1-2; tentative D call: TRBD1 (6 bases). CDR3 length equals 14 residues. V was cut by 6 bases and J by 3 bases, with 14 bases left in between. CDR3 sequence: CASRHQAGDYGYTF. DNA for the CDR3: TGTGCCAGCAGGCACCAGGCAGGGGACTATGGCTACACCTTC.

This rearrangement joins TRBV5-1 to TRBJ2-3, with D uncertain. The V end lost 1 base, the J end lost 0 bases, and 12 bases lay between the germline ends. CDR1 and CDR2 (germline): SGHRS, YFSETQ. The CDR3 consists of 16 residues. The CDR3 DNA reads as TGCGCCAGCAGCTTGCCAGAGTTAGAAAGCACAGATACGCAGTATTTT. The encoded protein is CASSLPELESTDTQYF.

Notes on this clonotype: This clone may be a read error of a much larger clone one base away. The V gene is TRBV12-3 or TRBV12-4, the J gene TRBJ2-7, with TRBD1 as a possible D gene (5 bases). CDR3 length equals 12 residues. The CDR3 sequence is CDSSTQGYEQYF. The CDR3 coding sequence is TGTGACAGCAGTACCCAGGGTTACGAGCAGTACTTC.

The chain employs TRBV28 and TRBJ2-1; TRBD1 matches 9 bases. This CDR3 spans 16 amino acids. Germline CDR1 MDHEN, CDR2 SYDVKM. Trimming at V came to 6 bases and at J to 2 bases, leaving 8 bases not matched to a gene. Here the CDR3 reads CASRTPGQGTYNEQFF. The CDR3 nucleotides read TGTGCCAGCAGGACCCCGGGACAGGGTACCTACAATGAGCAGTTCTTC.

There are a few counts of this clonotype. The chain employs TRBV5-1 and TRBJ2-3; D gene ambiguous. The germline V gene encodes CDR1 SGHRS and CDR2 YFSETQ. The germline V and J ends were trimmed by 2 bases and 6 bases, with 10 bases remaining between them. CDR3 length: 13 amino acids. The CDR3 here is CASSFPRHDTQYF. The DNA of the CDR3 is TGCGCCAGCAGCTTTCCCCGTCACGATACGCAGTATTTT.

The chain is built from TRBV6-2 or TRBV6-3 and TRBJ1-3, with D unclear. The CDR3 contains 16 residues. In germline, CDR1 is MNHEY, CDR2 SVGEGT. Trimming shortened V by 7 bases and J by 0 bases, and 16 bases separated the two germline ends. The CDR3 is CASTRDGQFSGNTIYF. The CDR3 DNA is TGTGCCAGCACCAGAGACGGCCAGTTCTCTGGAAACACCATATATTTT.